This entry describes one TCR beta chain. Its antigen is undetermined. The data stem from a study of blood T cell dynamics during melanoma immunotherapy. Broader study findings: Disease-control patients' PBMC repertoires became either more clonal or more diverse at W3.

This table comes from immunoSEQ multiplex PCR, and its TCRdb copy is limited to in-frame clones, with some not included. Of about 24,000 clones in the sample, approximately 90% were seen once. Time point meaning: pre-treatment baseline. Sampling occurred pretreatment (T0) and at week 3 (W3), after cycle one of checkpoint blockade. No patient had earlier systemic cancer treatment, concurrent immunosuppressants, or another active cancer. The V gene's germline CDR1 is LNHDA and CDR2 SQIVND (reference sequence). This CDR3 has 16 amino acids. Trimming removed 4 bases at V and 0 bases at J, with 13 bases between.

Sequenced here: blood, sampled from a patient treated with checkpoint blockade. The chain joins TRBV19 to TRBJ2-1; maybe TRBD1 (5 bases). The sequence came from a human donor with melanoma. This chain's CDR3 is CASSRRTPSSYNEQFF. The CDR3, as DNA: TGTGCCAGTAGTAGACGGACACCTAGCTCCTACAATGAGCAGTTCTTC.